This T cell receptor beta chain comes out of a study of blood T cell repertoires in COVID-19. For the study at large: Italy, Spain and the United States were the sources of the convalescent and acute COVID-19 samples. T cells, B-cell-depleted T cells, or PBMCs provided the cDNA or gDNA that served as material.

In the source study's methods: The authors estimated nucleated cell counts from reference gene primer amplification. Measured with immunoSEQ multiplex PCR; TCRdb has only the in-frame clones, and not every one. V and J calls and clone size are as listed in that table; D and trimming were resolved from the DNA. The sample yields under 55,000 clones, approximately 84% seen once. Germline V CDR1 and CDR2: MDHEN, SYDVKM. With 7 bases clipped from V and 7 bases from J, the junction kept 9 bases outside the gene matches. The length of the CDR3 is 15 residues. The sample taken for sequencing was peripheral blood. The TCR originated in a human donor in a cohort sampled during active COVID-19. The chain links TRBV28 to TRBJ2-2, with TRBD1 identical over 10 bases. The CDR3 spells CASTDPTGGSGELFF. In DNA, the CDR3 is TGTGCCAGCACCGACCCGACAGGGGGCAGCGGGGAGCTGTTTTTT.